Below are 11 T cell receptor beta chains sequenced from a single sample in a study of T-cell memory formation after mild COVID-19. Using its own MiXCR run on the 5' RACE reads, TCRdb lists one record per CDR3 protein. The sample shows roughly 500,000 distinct CDR3 sequences, roughly 22% of them seen only once. The material sequenced was PBMCs or a T cell subset sorted from them (not recorded which). The receptors shown here come from an adult woman who had mild COVID-19 (a few samples of this study predate the infection). Cell type and time point are not known.

V usage is TRBV10-2 and J usage is TRBJ1-5; 7 bases map to TRBD1. Germline trimming cut 3 bases from V and 2 bases from J; bases unmatched to any gene: 1. The CDR3 length is 14 residues. Germline CDR1 WSHSY, CDR2 SAAADI. The CDR3 sequence: CASSDDRGNQPQHF. CDR3 nucleotides: TGCGCCAGCAGTGACGACAGGGGCAATCAGCCCCAGCATTTT.

This clonotype was recorded a few times. J is TRBJ2-7 and V is TRBV20-1; D possibly corresponds to TRBD2 (5 bases). The CDR3 has 11 residues. V was cut by 0 bases and J by 7 bases, with 7 bases left in between. Germline lookup yields CDR1 DFQATT and CDR2 SNEGSKA (reference sequence). As DNA, the CDR3 is TGCAGTGCTAGAGAAACGGGGGAGCAGTACTTC. Protein product: CSARETGEQYF.

There are a few counts of this clonotype. The V and J genes are TRBV9 and TRBJ1-6, with D uncertain. CDR3 length: 14 amino acids. V was shortened by 4 bases and J by 7 bases, with 12 bases between the two germline ends. Germline V gene lookup returns CDR1 SGDLS and CDR2 YYNGEE. The CDR3 DNA is TGTGCCAGCAGCTTGAATAGCGGAAATTCACCCCTCCACTTT. Protein product: CASSLNSGNSPLHF.

This clonotype came up a few times. The rearrangement joins TRBV5-6 to TRBJ2-1, with TRBD1 matching 7 bases. The CDR3 runs to 15 residues. The V gene end was trimmed by 3 bases and the J gene end by 4 bases; junction bases not matched to a gene: 7. Looked up from germline, CDR1 is SGHDT and CDR2 is YYEEEE. CDR3 region: CASSSPGQFYNEQFF. CDR3 nucleotides: TGTGCCAGCAGCTCCCCGGGACAGTTTTACAATGAGCAGTTCTTC. The variable domain in full, completed from reference TRBV5-6 and TRBJ2-1, reads DAGVTQSPTHLIKTRGQQVTLRCSPKSGHDTVSWYQQALGQGPQFIFQYYEEEERQRGNFPDRFSGHQFPNYSSELNVNALLLGDSALYLCASSSPGQFYNEQFFGPGTRLTVL.

This clonotype was observed at least ten times. The J gene is TRBJ2-1, the V gene TRBV18; 11 bases match TRBD2. In germline, CDR1 is KGHSH, CDR2 LQKENI. The CDR3 spans 15 residues. V lost 8 bases, J lost 4 bases, and 7 bases stayed unmatched. The CDR3 here is CASSPGTSGYNEQFF. The CDR3 bases are TGTGCCAGCAGCCCCGGGACTAGCGGTTACAATGAGCAGTTCTTC.

The chain has TRBV7-9 and TRBJ1-1, with TRBD1 as a possible D gene (5 bases). The CDR3 has 14 amino acids. Germline V CDR1 and CDR2: SEHNR, FQNEAQ (reference sequence). Between the trimmed V and J ends, which lost 2 bases and 4 bases, there was a span of 11 bases. The CDR3 protein is CASSLRGSATEAFF. The CDR3 bases are TGTGCCAGCAGCTTACGGGGCTCGGCCACTGAAGCTTTCTTT.

The chain recombines TRBV6-1 with TRBJ2-7; perhaps TRBD1 as D (6 bases). The germline V gene has CDR1 MNHNS and CDR2 SASEGT. The germline V and J ends were trimmed by 3 bases and 3 bases, with 15 bases remaining between them. CDR3 length: 15 amino acids. In DNA, the CDR3 is TGTGCCAGCAGTGATGGACAGAGTAGTATCTACGAGCAGTACTTC. Amino acid sequence: CASSDGQSSIYEQYF.

V is TRBV6-4 and J is TRBJ2-1, with no clear D. Germline-derived CDR1 and CDR2 are MRHNA and SNTAGT. The CDR3 extends over 14 amino acids. Deletions cut 5 bases from V and 0 bases from J, with 8 bases between. The CDR3 DNA sequence: TGTGCCAGCAGTAGTGAACCCTCCTACAATGAGCAGTTCTTC. Translation gives CASSSEPSYNEQFF.

The chain carries TRBV5-1 and TRBJ2-2; 10 bases are shared with TRBD1. CDR1 and CDR2 from the germline V gene are SGHRS and YFSETQ. The V segment lost 3 bases and the J segment 0 bases; nucleotides outside the gene matches: 5. This CDR3 contains 17 residues. The CDR3 sequence is CASSSWGTGANTGELFF. The CDR3 DNA is TGCGCCAGCAGCTCCTGGGGGACAGGGGCGAACACCGGGGAGCTGTTTTTT.

Note on this clonotype: Germline is not matched at one junction end, which may reflect a read error. The rearrangement links TRBV29-1 to TRBJ2-1; D is possibly TRBD2 (5 bases). Germline-derived CDR1 and CDR2 are SQVTM and ANQGSEA. The CDR3 is made up of 13 amino acids. The CDR3 sequence is CSALGVGPNERFF. The CDR3 coding sequence is TGCAGCGCCCTGGGAGTAGGTCCCAATGAGCGGTTCTTC.

This clonotype was recorded a few times. The genes are TRBV6-1 and TRBJ1-1; a weak D match, TRBD1 (6 bases). The germline V gene encodes CDR1 MNHNS and CDR2 SASEGT. This CDR3 region has 15 residues. Trimming stripped 6 bases from V and 4 bases from J, with 18 bases between. The CDR3 coding sequence is TGTGCCAGCAGCGGGCAGGACAGAGAAGGCACTGAAGCTTTCTTT. It translates to CASSGQDREGTEAFF.